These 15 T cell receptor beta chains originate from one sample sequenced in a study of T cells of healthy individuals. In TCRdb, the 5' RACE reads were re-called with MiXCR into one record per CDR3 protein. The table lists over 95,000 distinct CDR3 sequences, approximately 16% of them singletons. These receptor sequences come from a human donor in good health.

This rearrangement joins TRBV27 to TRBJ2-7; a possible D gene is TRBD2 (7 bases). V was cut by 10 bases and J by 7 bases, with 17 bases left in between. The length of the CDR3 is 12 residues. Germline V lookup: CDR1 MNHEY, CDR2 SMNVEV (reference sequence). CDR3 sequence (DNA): TGTGCCATCAGCCGGACAGCGGGGGAGCAGTACTTC. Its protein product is CAISRTAGEQYF.

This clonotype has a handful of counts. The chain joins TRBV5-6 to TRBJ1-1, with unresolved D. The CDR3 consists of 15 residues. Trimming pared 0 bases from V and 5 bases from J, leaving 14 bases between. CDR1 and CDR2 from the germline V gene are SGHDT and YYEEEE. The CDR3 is CASSLGRERATEAFF. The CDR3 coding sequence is TGTGCCAGCAGCTTGGGTCGGGAACGGGCGACTGAAGCTTTCTTT.

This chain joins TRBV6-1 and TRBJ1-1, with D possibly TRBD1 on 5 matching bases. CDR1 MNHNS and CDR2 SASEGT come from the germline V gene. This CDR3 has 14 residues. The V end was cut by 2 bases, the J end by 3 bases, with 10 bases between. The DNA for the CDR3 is TGTGCCAGCAGTGAATCGGGAGGGGACACTGAAGCTTTCTTT. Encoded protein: CASSESGGDTEAFF.

Here the CDR3 reads CASGFGGGREQFF. The CDR3 DNA reads as TGTGCCAGCGGGTTTGGAGGGGGCAGGGAGCAGTTCTTC. This sequence joins TRBV2 and TRBJ2-1; maybe TRBD1 (7 bases). V lost 8 bases, J lost 10 bases, and 18 bases lay in between. Germline V gene sequence: CDR1 SNHLY, CDR2 FYNNEI. The CDR3 consists of 13 residues.

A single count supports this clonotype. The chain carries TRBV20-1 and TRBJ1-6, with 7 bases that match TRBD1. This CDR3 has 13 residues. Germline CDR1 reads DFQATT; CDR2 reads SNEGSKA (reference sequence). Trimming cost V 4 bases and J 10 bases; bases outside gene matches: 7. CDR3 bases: TGCAGTGCTAAAGACAGGGAAATATCACCCCTCCACTTT. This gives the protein CSAKDREISPLHF.

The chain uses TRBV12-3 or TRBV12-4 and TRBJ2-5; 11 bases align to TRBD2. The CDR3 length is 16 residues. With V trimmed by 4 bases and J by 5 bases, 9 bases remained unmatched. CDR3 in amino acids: CASSSARLAGLETQYF. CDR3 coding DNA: TGTGCCAGCAGTTCAGCAAGACTAGCGGGGTTGGAGACCCAGTACTTC.

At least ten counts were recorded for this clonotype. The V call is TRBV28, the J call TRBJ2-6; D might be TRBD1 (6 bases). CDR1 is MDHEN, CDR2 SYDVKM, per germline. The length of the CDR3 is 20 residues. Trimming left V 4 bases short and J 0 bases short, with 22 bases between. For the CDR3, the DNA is TGTGCCAGCAGTTCCTCGGACAGTTTTAGATATAGCTCTGGGGCCAACGTCCTGACTTTC. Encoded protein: CASSSSDSFRYSSGANVLTF.

The CDR3 sequence: CSASPGGYGYTF. CDR3 DNA: TGCAGTGCTAGCCCAGGGGGCTATGGCTACACCTTC. This chain uses TRBV20-1 with TRBJ1-2; TRBD1 agrees at 7 bases. This CDR3 spans 12 amino acids. Unmatched junction bases numbered 2, after V lost 3 bases and J lost 4 bases. Germline V gene data show CDR1 as DFQATT and CDR2 as SNEGSKA (reference sequence).

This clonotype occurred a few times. CDR3 sequence: CSALQGLAGALSYEQYF. The CDR3 coding sequence is TGCAGTGCTCTCCAGGGACTAGCGGGGGCCCTATCCTACGAGCAGTACTTC. This chain connects TRBV20-1 to TRBJ2-7, with 14 positions matching TRBD2. This CDR3 has 17 amino acids. Germline V lookup: CDR1 DFQATT, CDR2 SNEGSKA (reference sequence). J gave up 1 base and V 5 bases, and 10 bases lay outside the gene matches.

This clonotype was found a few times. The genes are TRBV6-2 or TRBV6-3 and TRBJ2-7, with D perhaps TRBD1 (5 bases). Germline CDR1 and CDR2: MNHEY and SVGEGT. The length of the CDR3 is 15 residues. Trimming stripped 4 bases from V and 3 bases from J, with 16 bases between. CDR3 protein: CASSWTRQMNYEQYF. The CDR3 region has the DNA TGTGCCAGCAGTTGGACGCGACAGATGAACTACGAGCAGTACTTC.

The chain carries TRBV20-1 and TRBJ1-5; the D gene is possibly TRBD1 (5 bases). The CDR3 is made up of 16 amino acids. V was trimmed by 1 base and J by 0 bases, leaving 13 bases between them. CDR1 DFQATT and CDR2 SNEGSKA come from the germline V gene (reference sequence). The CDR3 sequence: CSARASGGYSNQPQHF. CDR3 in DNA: TGCAGTGCTAGAGCTTCTGGGGGGTATAGCAATCAGCCCCAGCATTTT.

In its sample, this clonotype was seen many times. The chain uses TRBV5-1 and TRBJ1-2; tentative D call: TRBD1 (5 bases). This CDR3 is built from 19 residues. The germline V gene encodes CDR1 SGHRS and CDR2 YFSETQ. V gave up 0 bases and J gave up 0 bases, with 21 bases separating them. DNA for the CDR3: TGCGCCAGCAGCTTGGGGGTCGGCGGGGGAAGGTACGCTAACTATGGCTACACCTTC. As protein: CASSLGVGGGRYANYGYTF. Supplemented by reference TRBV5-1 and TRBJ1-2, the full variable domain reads KAGVTQTPRYLIKTRGQQVTLSCSPISGHRSVSWYQQTPGQGLQFLFEYFSETQRNKGNFPGRFSGRQFSNSRSEMNVSTLELGDSALYLCASSLGVGGGRYANYGYTFGSGTRLTVV.

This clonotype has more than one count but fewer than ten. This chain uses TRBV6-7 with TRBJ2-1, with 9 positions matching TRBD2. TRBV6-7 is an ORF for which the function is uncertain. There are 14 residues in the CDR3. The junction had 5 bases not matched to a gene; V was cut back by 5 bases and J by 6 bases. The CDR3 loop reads CASSRREGSNEQFF. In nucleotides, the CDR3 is TGTGCCAGCAGTAGGCGGGAGGGGAGCAATGAGCAGTTCTTC.

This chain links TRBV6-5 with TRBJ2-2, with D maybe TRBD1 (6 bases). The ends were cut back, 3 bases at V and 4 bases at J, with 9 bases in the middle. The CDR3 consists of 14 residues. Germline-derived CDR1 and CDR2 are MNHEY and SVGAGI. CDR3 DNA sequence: TGTGCCAGCAGTTATCCAGGGGCCACCGGGGAGCTGTTTTTT. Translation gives CASSYPGATGELFF.

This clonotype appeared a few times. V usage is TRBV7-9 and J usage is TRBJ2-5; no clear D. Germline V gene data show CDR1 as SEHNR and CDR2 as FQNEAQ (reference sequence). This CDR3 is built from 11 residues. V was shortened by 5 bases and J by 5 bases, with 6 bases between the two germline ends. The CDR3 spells CASSMMETQYF. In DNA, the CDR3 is TGTGCCAGCAGCATGATGGAGACCCAGTACTTC.